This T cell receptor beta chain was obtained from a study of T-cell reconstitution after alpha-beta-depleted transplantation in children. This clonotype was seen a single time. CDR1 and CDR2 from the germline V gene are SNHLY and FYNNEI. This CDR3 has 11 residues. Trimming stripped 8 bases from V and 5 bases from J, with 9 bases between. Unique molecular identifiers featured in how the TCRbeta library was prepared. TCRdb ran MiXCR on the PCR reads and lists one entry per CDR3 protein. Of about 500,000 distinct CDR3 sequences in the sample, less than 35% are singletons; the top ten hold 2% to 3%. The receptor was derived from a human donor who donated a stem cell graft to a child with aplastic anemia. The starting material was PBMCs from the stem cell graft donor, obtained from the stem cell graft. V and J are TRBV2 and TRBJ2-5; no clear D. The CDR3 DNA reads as TGTGCCAGCGTCGTTATGGAGACCCAGTACTTC. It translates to CASVVMETQYF. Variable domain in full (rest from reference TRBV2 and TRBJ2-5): EPEVTQTPSHQVTQMGQEVILRCVPISNHLYFYWYRQILGQKVEFLVSFYNNEISEKSEIFDDQFSVERPDGSNFTLKIRSTKLEDSAMYFCASVVMETQYFGPGTRLLVL.